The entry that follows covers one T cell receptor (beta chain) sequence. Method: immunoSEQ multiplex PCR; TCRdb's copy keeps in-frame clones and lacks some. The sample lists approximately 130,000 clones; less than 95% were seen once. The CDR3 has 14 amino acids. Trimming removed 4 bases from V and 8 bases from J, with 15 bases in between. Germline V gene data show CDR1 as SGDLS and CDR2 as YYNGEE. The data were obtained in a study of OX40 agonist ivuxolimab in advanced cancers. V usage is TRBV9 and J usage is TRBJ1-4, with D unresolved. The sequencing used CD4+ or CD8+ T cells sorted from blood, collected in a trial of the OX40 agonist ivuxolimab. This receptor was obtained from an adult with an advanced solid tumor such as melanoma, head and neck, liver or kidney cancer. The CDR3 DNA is TGTGCCAGCAGCCCCCAAGGACTGAGGGAAAAACTGTTTTTT. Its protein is CASSPQGLREKLFF.